These T cell receptor beta chains were read from a single sample in a study of blood T cell repertoires in COVID-19. Sequenced by immunoSEQ multiplex PCR; TCRdb stores in-frame clones only, minus some. The data contain approximately 31,000 clones, 80% to 90% of them seen just once; the ten biggest clones take up about 26%. Sequenced sample: peripheral blood. All receptors derive from a man of 80 years or more with acute or convalescent COVID-19. Both conserved end residues are part of each CDR3. A D gene is named only where the DNA matches it firmly. Size is stated for part of the rows, as once, few or many counts, or as a class when the clone is expanded.

DNA | CDR3 | size | D | J | V
TGCGCCAGCAGCCAGGAAGCGGGAGGGTACACAGATACGCAGTATTTT | CASSQEAGGYTDTQYF | . | TRBD2 | TRBJ2-3 | TRBV4-1
TGTGCCAGCAGCGCTACAGGGGATAGCAATCAGCCCCAGCATTTT | CASSATGDSNQPQHF | . | TRBD1 | TRBJ1-5 | TRBV9
TGCGCCAGCAGTCTGGGGGGGAAGGGGGAAGCTTTCTTT | CASSLGGKGEAFF | few | . | TRBJ1-1 | TRBV10-2
TGCGCCAGCAGCCTTCCTAGCGGACAGGGGACTACTGGGGCCAACGTCCTGACTTTC | CASSLPSGQGTTGANVLTF | . | TRBD1 | TRBJ2-6 | TRBV4-1
TGTGCCAGCAGCTTAGCCTCGGGGGGGGCTGGAAACACCATATATTTT | CASSLASGGAGNTIYF | . | . | TRBJ1-3 | TRBV7-2
TGTGCCAGTAGGCAGGGATCTGGAAACACCATATATTTT | CASRQGSGNTIYF | . | . | TRBJ1-3 | TRBV19
TGTGCCAGCAGCCCCACGGCTTCTCGGGGCGAGCAGTACTTC | CASSPTASRGEQYF | . | . | TRBJ2-7 | TRBV3-1/TRBV3-2
TGTGCCTGGACCCGGAGGCTGGGACTAGCGGGAGGGCCGAACACCGGGGAGCTGTTTTTT | CAWTRRLGLAGGPNTGELFF | . | TRBD2 | TRBJ2-2 | TRBV30
TGTGCCAGCAGTTCCGGACCGGGACAGGGGTTTAGGTTCGGGGAGCTGTTTTTT | CASSSGPGQGFRFGELFF | . | TRBD1 | TRBJ2-2 | TRBV6-2/TRBV6-3
TGTGCCAGCAGCGCAACCGGGACAGAAAATCAGCCCCAGCATTTT | CASSATGTENQPQHF | once | TRBD1 | TRBJ1-5 | TRBV5-5
TGTGCCAGCAGTTTAGGGGACAGAGGGGAGCAGTACTTC | CASSLGDRGEQYF | . | TRBD1 | TRBJ2-7 | TRBV28
TGTGCCACCAGTGAGGGACAGCTTAATGAAAAACTGTTTTTT | CATSEGQLNEKLFF | . | TRBD1 | TRBJ1-4 | TRBV24-1
TGTGCCTGGAGTTTGACAGGGGAGGGATCCTACGAGCAGTACTTC | CAWSLTGEGSYEQYF | . | . | TRBJ2-7 | TRBV30
TGTGCCAGCAGCTTGGGTAGCGGGAGCCCCTACAATGAGCAGTTCTTC | CASSLGSGSPYNEQFF | . | TRBD2 | TRBJ2-1 | TRBV5-4
TGTGCCATCAGTGGGGTAGCGGAAATATATGGCGAGCAGTACTTC | CAISGVAEIYGEQYF | . | . | TRBJ2-7 | TRBV10-3
TGTGCCACCAGTGGAACGAAGGAGGATTACAATGAGCAGTTCTTC | CATSGTKEDYNEQFF | . | . | TRBJ2-1 | TRBV24-1
TGTGCCAGCAGCCTAAGGTTGACAGGCTATGGCTACACCTTC | CASSLRLTGYGYTF | . | . | TRBJ1-2 | TRBV7-2
TGTGCCAGCAGCAGCTCGAGATCCGGCGAGCAGTACTTC | CASSSSRSGEQYF | . | . | TRBJ2-7 | TRBV3-1/TRBV3-2
TGTGCCAGCACGGGTTTCCAGCATAATGAAAAACTGTTTTTT | CASTGFQHNEKLFF | once | . | TRBJ1-4 | TRBV25-1
TGTGCCAGCAGTGAAGGAGGGTTGTGGGCTTTCTTT | CASSEGGLWAFF | . | . | TRBJ1-1 | TRBV2
TGTGCCAGCAGCCTCGACAGTACCAATCAGCCCCAGCATTTT | CASSLDSTNQPQHF | . | . | TRBJ1-5 | TRBV28
TGCAGCGTTGCCCCCCTCCCCCGGGACAGGGAGTTGGGCACCGGGGAGCTGTTTTTT | CSVAPLPRDRELGTGELFF | . | TRBD1 | TRBJ2-2 | TRBV29-1
TGTGCCTGGACCCCAACGGGACAGGGGGGCTCTGGAAACACCATATATTTT | CAWTPTGQGGSGNTIYF | . | TRBD1 | TRBJ1-3 | TRBV30
TGTGCCGGGGAGGGCAGCTATGGCTACACCTTC | CAGEGSYGYTF | . | . | TRBJ1-2 | TRBV28
TGTGCCATCAGCCAAACACCCAGAGGCACCGGGGAGCTGTTTTTT | CAISQTPRGTGELFF | . | . | TRBJ2-2 | TRBV10-3
TGTGCCACCAGCAGAGCCCGGGACAGGGGACAACGTCAGCCCCAGCATTTT | CATSRARDRGQRQPQHF | . | TRBD1 | TRBJ1-5 | TRBV15
TGTGCCGAGGAGTGCTCCTACAATGAGCAGTTCTTC | CAEECSYNEQFF | . | . | TRBJ2-1 | TRBV6-5
TGTGCCAGCAGCTTACCGGGGAGCACAGATACGCAGTATTTT | CASSLPGSTDTQYF | . | . | TRBJ2-3 | TRBV7-2
TGTGCCAGCAGCCAAGAAACGGGAAATGAGCAGTTCTTC | CASSQETGNEQFF | few | . | TRBJ2-1 | TRBV4-2
TGTGCCAGCAGTCCGTCAGCGGGAGGGCCGCACACCGGGGAGCTGTTTTTT | CASSPSAGGPHTGELFF | . | TRBD2 | TRBJ2-2 | TRBV28
TGTGCCAGCAGCCACCCAAGACAGGCCCTTTACGAGCAGTACTTC | CASSHPRQALYEQYF | . | . | TRBJ2-7 | TRBV14
TGTGCCATCAGCCAACCGGGACAGAAGACAAACACTGAAGCTTTCTTT | CAISQPGQKTNTEAFF | . | TRBD1 | TRBJ1-1 | TRBV10-3
TGTGCCAGCAGCCAAGGGACTAGCAATGAGCAGTTCTTC | CASSQGTSNEQFF | . | TRBD2 | TRBJ2-1 | TRBV4-2
TGTGCCAGCAGCTTAGGGGCTAATGAGCAGTTCTTC | CASSLGANEQFF | . | . | TRBJ2-1 | TRBV7-9
TGCGCCAGCAGCTTGGTTACAGCTGGGGCCAACGTCCTGACTTTC | CASSLVTAGANVLTF | . | . | TRBJ2-6 | TRBV5-1
TGTGCCAGCAGTCCCCCTGACAGGGGGGCTTTCTTT | CASSPPDRGAFF | hyperexpanded | TRBD1 | TRBJ1-1 | TRBV28
TGCAGTGCTAGGAGCGGTCACGAGCAGTACTTC | CSARSGHEQYF | . | . | TRBJ2-7 | TRBV20-1
TGTGCCAGCAGACAGGAGGGCGACGGCTACACCTTC | CASRQEGDGYTF | . | . | TRBJ1-2 | TRBV7-9
TGTGCCAGCAGCCCTAGTGGGGGGGACACTGAAGCTTTCTTT | CASSPSGGDTEAFF | . | . | TRBJ1-1 | TRBV7-8
TGTGCCAGCAGACTCCCCGGGACTAGCGGGAGGCCCCTGTGGGACCGGGCGTACAATGAGCAGTTCTTC | CASRLPGTSGRPLWDRAYNEQFF | . | TRBD2 | TRBJ2-1 | TRBV28
TGTGCCAGCGGCCGGGACAGGGTAGCATCACCCCTCCACTTT | CASGRDRVASPLHF | . | TRBD1 | TRBJ1-6 | TRBV27